This is a list of T cell receptor beta chains from one sample in a study of T cells in Graves' hyperthyroidism and ophthalmopathy. TCRdb re-derived calls from the multiplex PCR reads in MiXCR, one entry per CDR3 protein. This sample has hundreds of thousands of distinct CDR3 sequences, with roughly 15% found just once. The sequenced material came from blood. All receptors come from a woman aged 45 to 65 with Graves' ophthalmopathy. Both conserved end residues are part of each CDR3. A D gene is named only where the DNA matches it firmly. Rows may omit the clone size; those that give it use once, few, many or a size class.

>10|TRBV28|TRBJ2-1|many|NA
TGTGCCAGCAGTTACCGTGAGCAGTTCTTC
CASSYREQFF
>18|TRBV20-1|TRBJ2-7|many|TRBD1
TGCAGTGCTAGTGCCTCCAGGGGCAGGGGGAAGAGCTCCTACGAGCAGTACTTC
CSASASRGRGKSSYEQYF
>14|TRBV9|TRBJ2-7|NA|NA
TGTGCCAGCAGCGGCAGCGGGTCCCCCTACCAGCAGTACTTC
CASSGSGSPYQQYF
>17|TRBV7-6|TRBJ2-1|NA|TRBD2
TGTGCCAGCAGCTATGGGAGGACTAGCGGGAGCGTCAATGAGCAGTTCTTC
CASSYGRTSGSVNEQFF
>14|TRBV28|TRBJ1-1|many|NA
TGTGCCAGCAGTCGCAAGCGGTTTCGGGACCAGGCTTTCTTT
CASSRKRFRDQAFF
>15|TRBV7-9|TRBJ2-7|many|TRBD2
TGTGCCAGCAGCTTAGTGAGCGGGAGATCCTACGAGCAGTACTTC
CASSLVSGRSYEQYF
>12|TRBV28|TRBJ1-5|many|NA
TGTGCCAGCAGTTCCCCACCCGGGCCCCAGCATTTT
CASSSPPGPQHF
>11|TRBV24-1|TRBJ2-1|few|NA
TGTGCCACCAGTTCGGCCAGTGAGCAGTTCTTC
CATSSASEQFF
>15|TRBV6-1|TRBJ2-7|few|NA
TGTGCCAGCAGTGAGCGGGCAGGGGCGGGTTACGAGCAGTACTTC
CASSERAGAGYEQYF
>13|TRBV27|TRBJ2-1|NA|TRBD2
TGTGCCAGCAGGACTAGCGGGACCTACGAGCAGTTCTTC
CASRTSGTYEQFF
>13|TRBV9|TRBJ2-3|few|NA
TGTGCCAGCAGCGCCGTTGGTCTGGATACGCAGTATTTT
CASSAVGLDTQYF
>15|TRBV27|TRBJ1-1|NA|TRBD1
TGTGCCAGCAGTTTTGACGACAGGGGGAACACTGAAGCTTTCTTT
CASSFDDRGNTEAFF
>12|TRBV29-1|TRBJ2-7|few|NA
TGCAGCGTCCGAGGGGCCTCCTACGAGCAGTACTTC
CSVRGASYEQYF
>16|TRBV2|TRBJ2-1|many|NA
TGTGCCAGCAGTGATAATAGGGGCGGATCCTACAATGAGCAGTTCTTC
CASSDNRGGSYNEQFF
>16|TRBV4-3|TRBJ2-7|many|TRBD2
TGCGCCAGCAGCCAAGATCCGGCGGGAGGCCCCTACGAGCAGTACTTC
CASSQDPAGGPYEQYF
>15|TRBV5-1|TRBJ2-7|NA|TRBD2
TGCGCCAGCAGCTTGGCGGGCGGGAGGGCCAACGAGCAGTACTTC
CASSLAGGRANEQYF
>15|TRBV29-1|TRBJ1-2|many|TRBD1
TGCAGCGTGACCAGTCCGGGACAGGGGGCGTATGGCTACACCTTC
CSVTSPGQGAYGYTF
>14|TRBV20-1|TRBJ1-5|NA|NA
TGCAGTGCGAGAGGGTACCCAAGCAATCAGCCCCAGCATTTT
CSARGYPSNQPQHF
>12|TRBV24-1|TRBJ2-1|few|NA
TGTGCCACCAGTGATTTGGGCTATGGTCAGTTCTTC
CATSDLGYGQFF
>17|TRBV18|TRBJ2-2|NA|TRBD1
TGTGCCAGCTCACCACCGGGACAGGGGACGAACACCGGGGAGCTGTTTTTT
CASSPPGQGTNTGELFF
>14|TRBV27|TRBJ1-2|many|NA
TGTGCCAGCAGTCCCCTCGGGACACCCTATGGCTACACCTTC
CASSPLGTPYGYTF
>12|TRBV20-1|TRBJ1-2|many|NA
TGCAGTGCCTCAACAGGCAAATATGGCTACACCTTC
CSASTGKYGYTF
>16|TRBV4-1|TRBJ1-2|few|NA
TGCGCCAGCAGCCAAGATTCGGCGGGGTTGGCCTATGGCTACACCTTC
CASSQDSAGLAYGYTF
>13|TRBV12-3/TRBV12-4|TRBJ2-7|many|NA
TGTGCCAGCAGTTTTCACATCATCTACGAGCAGTACTTC
CASSFHIIYEQYF
>16|TRBV3-1|TRBJ1-6|few|TRBD1
TGTGCCAGCAGCCCAGACAGGGGGGTTGTTAGTTCACCCCTCCACTTT
CASSPDRGVVSSPLHF
>18|TRBV7-6|TRBJ2-1|few|NA
TGTGCCAGCAGCCGTAACAAACTAGTCCCCCCCCCCGGGGGTGAGCAGTTCTTC
CASSRNKLVPPPGGEQFF
>15|TRBV10-2|TRBJ2-1|few|TRBD2
TGCGCCAGCAGTCCCCTAGCGGGAGTAAACAATGAGCAGTTCTTC
CASSPLAGVNNEQFF
>13|TRBV29-1|TRBJ2-2|NA|NA
TGCAGCGTACAGGGTTTGGGCACCGGGGAGCTGTTTTTT
CSVQGLGTGELFF
>16|TRBV7-8|TRBJ2-2|many|NA
TGTGCCAGCATCTCAGTTCAGGGTATCGGCACCGGGGAGCTGTTTTTT
CASISVQGIGTGELFF
>15|TRBV27|TRBJ1-2|few|NA
TGTGCCAGCAGCTTCGACAGGAGCGAGACCTATGGCTACACCTTC
CASSFDRSETYGYTF
>16|TRBV24-1|TRBJ2-1|many|NA
TGTGCCACCAGTGACCCCACAGGGAGGAACTACAATGAGCAGTTCTTC
CATSDPTGRNYNEQFF
>15|TRBV16|TRBJ2-1|NA|TRBD2
TGTGCCAGCAGCCAATTGGGACTAGCGGGAAATGAGCAGTTCTTC
CASSQLGLAGNEQFF
>15|TRBV9|TRBJ2-2|many|NA
TGTGCCAGCAGCGTAGATGGGGGCCACACCGGGGAGCTGTTTTTT
CASSVDGGHTGELFF
>13|TRBV19|TRBJ2-1|few|NA
TGTGCCAGTAGTATGTCTAGCATGAATGAGCAGTTCTTC
CASSMSSMNEQFF
>14|TRBV19|TRBJ2-3|NA|NA
TGTGCCAGTAGTCCCTGGGAGCGGCAAGATACGCAGTATTTT
CASSPWERQDTQYF
>14|TRBV20-1|TRBJ1-1|many|TRBD1
TGCAGTGCTAGAGACTGGGGACAGGGGACTGAAGCTTTCTTT
CSARDWGQGTEAFF
>15|TRBV3-1|TRBJ1-2|many|TRBD1
TGTGCCAGCAGCCTCCTTGCGGGACAGTTTTCTGGCTACACCTTC
CASSLLAGQFSGYTF
>15|TRBV7-9|TRBJ2-7|NA|TRBD2
TGTGCCAGCAGCGCACCCGGGACTAAATCCTACGAGCAGTACTTC
CASSAPGTKSYEQYF
>17|TRBV4-1|TRBJ2-7|NA|NA
TGCGCCAGCAGCCAAGGCTTCAAGGATAGGTCCCCTTACGAGCAGTACTTC
CASSQGFKDRSPYEQYF
>15|TRBV24-1|TRBJ2-5|few|NA
TGTGCCACCAGTGGCGGCAGGGGACTTTATGAGACCCAGTACTTC
CATSGGRGLYETQYF
>15|TRBV2|TRBJ2-4|NA|TRBD2
TGTGCCAGGTCTAGCGGGAGGGCATTAGGGCACATTCAGTACTTC
CARSSGRALGHIQYF
>15|TRBV10-3|TRBJ1-2|NA|NA
TGTGCCATCAGTGAGTCGTTAGCTACCCATTATGGCTACACCTTC
CAISESLATHYGYTF
>16|TRBV29-1|TRBJ2-7|many|TRBD1
TGCAGCGTTGAGACAGGGGGCGGCCTGGGTGCCTACGAGCAGTACTTC
CSVETGGGLGAYEQYF
>17|TRBV5-1|TRBJ2-3|many|TRBD2
TGCGCCAGCAGCTCAGGACTAGCGGGACCTAGCACAGATACGCAGTATTTT
CASSSGLAGPSTDTQYF
>14|TRBV6-2/TRBV6-3|TRBJ2-5|few|NA
TGTGCCAGCAGCCCCTACAGGGTCCGAGAGACCCAGTACTTC
CASSPYRVRETQYF